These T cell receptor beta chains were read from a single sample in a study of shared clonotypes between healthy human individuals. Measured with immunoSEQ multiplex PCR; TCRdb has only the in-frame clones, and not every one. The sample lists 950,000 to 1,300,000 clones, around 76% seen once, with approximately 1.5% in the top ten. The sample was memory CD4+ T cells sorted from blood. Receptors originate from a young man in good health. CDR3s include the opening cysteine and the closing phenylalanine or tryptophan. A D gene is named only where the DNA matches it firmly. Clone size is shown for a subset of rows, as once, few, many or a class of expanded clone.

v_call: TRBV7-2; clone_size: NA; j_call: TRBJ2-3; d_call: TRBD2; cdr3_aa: CASSLTSGGRGTDTQYF; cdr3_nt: TGTGCCAGCAGCTTGACTAGCGGGGGGCGGGGCACAGATACGCAGTATTTT
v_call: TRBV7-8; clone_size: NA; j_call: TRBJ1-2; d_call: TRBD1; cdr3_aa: CASSLDRGRGYTF; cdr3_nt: TGTGCCAGCAGCTTAGACAGGGGCCGCGGCTACACCTTC
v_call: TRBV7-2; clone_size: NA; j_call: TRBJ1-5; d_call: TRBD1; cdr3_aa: CASSLQTGVSNQPQHF; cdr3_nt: TGTGCCAGCAGCCTACAGACAGGGGTCAGCAATCAGCCCCAGCATTTT
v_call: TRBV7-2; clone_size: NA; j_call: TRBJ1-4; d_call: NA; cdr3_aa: CASSPKLGEKLFF; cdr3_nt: TGTGCCAGCAGCCCAAAACTGGGTGAAAAACTGTTTTTT
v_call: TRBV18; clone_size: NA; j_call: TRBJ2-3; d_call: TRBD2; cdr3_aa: CASSPRTSGSLDTQYF; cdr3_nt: TGTGCCAGCTCACCAAGGACTAGCGGGAGTCTGGATACGCAGTATTTT
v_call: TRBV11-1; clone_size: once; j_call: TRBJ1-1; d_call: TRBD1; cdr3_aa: CASTTLGQGWNTEAFF; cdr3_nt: TGTGCCAGCACTACCCTAGGACAGGGGTGGAACACTGAAGCTTTCTTT
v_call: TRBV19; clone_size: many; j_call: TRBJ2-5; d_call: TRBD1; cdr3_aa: CASSKGGSGQETQYF; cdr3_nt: TGTGCCAGTTCCAAAGGGGGCAGCGGCCAAGAGACCCAGTACTTC
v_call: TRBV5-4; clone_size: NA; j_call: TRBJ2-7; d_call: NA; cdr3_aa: CASSPGIGYEQYF; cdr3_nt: TGTGCCAGCAGCCCGGGCATTGGGTACGAGCAGTACTTC
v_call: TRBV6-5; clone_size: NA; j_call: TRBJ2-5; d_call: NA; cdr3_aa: CASSYSPQGTQYF; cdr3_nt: TGTGCCAGCAGTTACTCGCCCCAAGGGACCCAGTACTTC
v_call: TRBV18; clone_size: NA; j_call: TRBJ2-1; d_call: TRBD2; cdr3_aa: CASSPLGGGYNEQFF; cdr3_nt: TGTGCCAGCTCACCCTTGGGCGGGGGGTACAATGAGCAGTTCTTC